This T cell receptor beta chain was recovered during a study of cytomegalovirus exposure and HLA in healthy donors. Study findings and constraints: Whilst most TCR sequences proved rare, a subset of public TCRs occurred across many donors. Analyzed later, association rates of TCRs varied across HLA loci, with DRB1 most and HLA-C fewest.

Vbeta (60) and Jbeta (13) primers were used in the PCR. Original processing methods: In a later analysis, approximately 73 million unique TCR beta chains included roughly 11 million shared by two or more donors. Sequenced by immunoSEQ multiplex PCR; TCRdb stores in-frame clones only, minus some. Clone size and the V and J calls come from that table; the DNA yielded D and trimming. Of tens of thousands of clones in the sample, roughly 77% are singletons; the top ten hold roughly 2%. Concerning this clone: Antigen specificity is unknown.

The CDR3 contains 14 residues. Germline assignment: CDR1 KGHSY and CDR2 FQNENV. The V and J ends lost 4 bases and 6 bases respectively, with 15 bases between them. The V gene is TRBV16, the J gene TRBJ1-1; no reliable D call. The TCR sequence derives from a man in his forties in good health and CMV-seronegative. Sequenced input: PBMCs. The CDR3 spells CASSREARVAEAFF. In nucleotides, the CDR3 is TGTGCCAGCAGCCGCGAGGCGCGGGTGGCTGAAGCTTTCTTT. Full variable domain (rest looked up from reference TRBV16 and TRBJ1-1): GEEVAQTPKHLVRGEGQKAKLYCAPIKGHSYVFWYQQVLKNEFKFLISFQNENVFDETGMPKERFSAKCLPNSPCSLEIQATKLEDSAVYFCASSREARVAEAFFGQGTRLTVV.